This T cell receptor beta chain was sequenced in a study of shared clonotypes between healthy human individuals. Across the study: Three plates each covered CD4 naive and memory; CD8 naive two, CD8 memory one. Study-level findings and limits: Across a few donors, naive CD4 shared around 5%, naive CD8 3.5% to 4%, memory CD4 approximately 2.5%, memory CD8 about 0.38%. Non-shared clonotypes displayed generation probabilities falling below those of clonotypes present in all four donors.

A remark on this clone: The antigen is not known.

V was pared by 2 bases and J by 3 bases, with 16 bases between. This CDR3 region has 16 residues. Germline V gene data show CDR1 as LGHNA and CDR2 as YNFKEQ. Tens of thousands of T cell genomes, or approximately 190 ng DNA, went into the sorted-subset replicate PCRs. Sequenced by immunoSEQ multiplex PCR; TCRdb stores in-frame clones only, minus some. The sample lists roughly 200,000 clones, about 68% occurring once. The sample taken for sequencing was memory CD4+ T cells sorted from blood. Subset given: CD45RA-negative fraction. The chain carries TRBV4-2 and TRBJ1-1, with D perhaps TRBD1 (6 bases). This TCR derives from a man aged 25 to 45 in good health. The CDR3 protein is CASSQPTGSLYTEAFF. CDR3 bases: TGTGCCAGCAGCCAACCGACAGGAAGCTTGTACACTGAAGCTTTCTTT.